The following is a T cell receptor beta chain sequence with its context. This clonotype was seen a handful of times. Its antigen has not been determined. Base-call qualities are not available, and no considerably larger clone is one nucleotide away. The data originate from a study of molecular identifiers for immune sequencing clone quantification (dated by TCRdb to the late 2010s). General notes on the study: For a replicate experiment, the RNA from either approximately 20,000 or 100,000 naive CD8 T cells was divided into five aliquots, and four of those aliquots went on to sequencing. This methods study used CD8 T cells to benchmark TCR RNA copy counting and molecular-identifier clustering-based TCR repertoire sequencing (MIDCIRS). The study at large found these results: In CMV-specific effector cells, clones with more than 20 RNA copies accounted for over 98% of molecules, whereas in naive cells such clones accounted for under 1%. Modeling estimated about 2.8 recovered TCR RNA copies per cell, compared with about 10 by digital PCR, which implies 25% to 30% capture efficiency. Even against a background of about a million naive CD8 T cells, spiked-in Jurkat TCR RNA amounting to a single cell's worth was reported to be detectable. The naive libraries included spiked-in Jurkat TCR RNA (about nine copies' worth), and this Jurkat TCR RNA is not part of the donor repertoire. When barcode sub-clustering was omitted, TCR diversity was inflated by chimeric consensus sequences, with chimeras reaching as high as 47%. Identical TCR molecules sharing a barcode could cause highly expanded clone sizes to be underestimated.

Libraries of naive CD8 T cells were built from around 20,000 to 1,000,000 sorted cells, with 10%, 30% or 50% of the purified RNA used. On a BD FACSAria II, naive CD8 T cells were FACS-sorted as CD8+CD4-CCR7+CD45RA+ and collected into RLT Plus buffer. To test detection sensitivity, Jurkat RNA equal to some 11 TCR copies was added to samples of about 20,000-1,000,000 naive CD8 T cells. CD8 T cells were enriched using RosetteSep CD8+ T Cell Enrichment Cocktail and Ficoll-Paque, and the enriched cells then underwent ACK red cell lysis. Receptor amplification or capture employed PCR. The sequencer was an Illumina HiSeq 4000. Bulk TCR libraries were made following a previously described method, with the TCR primers given in Table S5. Purification of total RNA was performed with the Qiagen AllPrep DNA/RNA kit. Before analysis, reads from multiple sequencing runs of the same library were pooled. Processing in the source paper ran as follows. Reads were retained only if an exact TCR constant sequence was present, and the retained reads were trimmed to 150 nt and grouped according to their 12-nt molecular barcodes. Reads within each barcode group were sub-clustered using a 15% Levenshtein threshold, and quality-weighted consensus sequences were constructed for each RNA molecule. Non-functional sequences were removed, as were lower-count sequences one edit away from another. On the basis of fitting two negative binomial distributions, barcode sub-clusters with fewer than 20% of the maximum read count were discarded. The public reads were reanalyzed by TCRdb: fastp trimming at Q25, MiXCR alignment, in-frame beta chains only. Each CDR3 protein appears once, grouped with its most common genes and DNA. Here the V and J calls rest on TCRdb's processing, not on the authors' analysis. Within this sample are 300,000 to 350,000 distinct CDR3 sequences, with about a fifth of them counted one time only. Approximately 0.8% of the sample goes to the ten largest clones.

Sequences were obtained from naive CD8+ T cells from blood, with Jurkat cell RNA spiked in. The cell subset or site label on this specimen signifies: FACS-sorted CD8+CD4-CCR7+CD45RA+ naive T cells. The receptor comes from a human donor in good health. Some libraries in this study had Jurkat cell RNA spiked in.

DNA sequence: TGTGCCAGCAGTTACTCAAGCCAGGGGAACACTGAAGCTTTCTTT. It translates as CASSYSSQGNTEAFF. The rearrangement combines TRBV6-2 or TRBV6-3 with TRBJ1-1; the D gene is perhaps TRBD1, on 5 matching bases. The V end loses 0 bases and the J end loses 1 base, and a stretch of 9 bases separates them. From the cysteine through the phenylalanine, the CDR3 covers 15 amino acids. Only CDR3 DNA remains: 45 bases, in frame from the first base. Based on the germline V gene, the CDR1 and CDR2 sequences are MNHEY and SVGEGT.